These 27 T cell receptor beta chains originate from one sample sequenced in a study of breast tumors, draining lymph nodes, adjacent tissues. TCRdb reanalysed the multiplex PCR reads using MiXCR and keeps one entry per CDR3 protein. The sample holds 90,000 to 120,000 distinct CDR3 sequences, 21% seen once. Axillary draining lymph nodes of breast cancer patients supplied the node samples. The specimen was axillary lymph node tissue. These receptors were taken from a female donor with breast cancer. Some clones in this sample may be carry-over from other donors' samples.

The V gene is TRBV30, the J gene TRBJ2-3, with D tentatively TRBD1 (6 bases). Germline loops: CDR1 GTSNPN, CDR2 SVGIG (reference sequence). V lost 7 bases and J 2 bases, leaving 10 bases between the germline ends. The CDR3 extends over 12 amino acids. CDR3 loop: CASGQTTDTQYF. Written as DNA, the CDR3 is TGTGCCTCTGGACAGACCACAGATACGCAGTATTTT.

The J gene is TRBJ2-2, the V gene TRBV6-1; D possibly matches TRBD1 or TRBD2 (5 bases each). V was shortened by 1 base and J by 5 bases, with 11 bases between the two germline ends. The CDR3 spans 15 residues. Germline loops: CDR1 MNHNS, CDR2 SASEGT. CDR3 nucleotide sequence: TGTGCCAGCAGTGAAGGGGGGAAGAGGACCGGGGAGCTGTTTTTT. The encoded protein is CASSEGGKRTGELFF.

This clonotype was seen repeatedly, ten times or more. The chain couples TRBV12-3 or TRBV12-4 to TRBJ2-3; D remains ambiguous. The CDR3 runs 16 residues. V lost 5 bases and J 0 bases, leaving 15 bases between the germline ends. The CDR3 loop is CASSPMGGTSTDTQYF. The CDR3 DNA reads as TGTGCCAGCAGTCCGATGGGCGGAACTAGCACAGATACGCAGTATTTT.

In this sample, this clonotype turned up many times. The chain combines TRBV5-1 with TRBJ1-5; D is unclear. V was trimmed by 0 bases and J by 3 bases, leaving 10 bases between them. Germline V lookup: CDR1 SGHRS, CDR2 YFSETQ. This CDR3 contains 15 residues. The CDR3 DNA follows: TGCGCCAGCAGCTTGGATGGGAGTCCCAATCAGCCCCAGCATTTT. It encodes CASSLDGSPNQPQHF. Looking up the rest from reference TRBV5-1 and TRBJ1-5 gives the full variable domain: KAGVTQTPRYLIKTRGQQVTLSCSPISGHRSVSWYQQTPGQGLQFLFEYFSETQRNKGNFPGRFSGRQFSNSRSEMNVSTLELGDSALYLCASSLDGSPNQPQHFGDGTRLSIL.

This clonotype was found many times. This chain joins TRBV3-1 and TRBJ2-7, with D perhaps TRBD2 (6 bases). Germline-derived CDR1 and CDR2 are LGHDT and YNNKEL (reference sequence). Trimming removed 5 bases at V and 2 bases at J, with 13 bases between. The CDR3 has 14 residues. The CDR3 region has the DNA TGTGCCAGCAGCTTCCGGGACTTTACCTACGAGCAGTACTTC. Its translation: CASSFRDFTYEQYF.

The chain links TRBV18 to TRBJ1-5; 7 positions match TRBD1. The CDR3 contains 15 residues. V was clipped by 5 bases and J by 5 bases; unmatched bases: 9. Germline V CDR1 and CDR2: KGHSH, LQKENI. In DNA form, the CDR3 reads TGTGCCAGCTCAGAACAGGGGTCTAATTATCAGCCCCAGCATTTT. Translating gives CASSEQGSNYQPQHF.

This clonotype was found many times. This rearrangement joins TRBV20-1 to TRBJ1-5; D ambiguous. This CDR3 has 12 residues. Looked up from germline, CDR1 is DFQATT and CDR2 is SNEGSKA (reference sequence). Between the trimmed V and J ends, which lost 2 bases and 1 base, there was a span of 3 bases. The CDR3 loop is CSARRSNQPQHF. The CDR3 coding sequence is TGCAGTGCTAGACGAAGCAATCAGCCCCAGCATTTT.

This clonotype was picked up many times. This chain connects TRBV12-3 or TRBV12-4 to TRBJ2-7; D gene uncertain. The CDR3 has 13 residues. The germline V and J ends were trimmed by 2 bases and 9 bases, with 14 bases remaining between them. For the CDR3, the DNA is TGTGCCAGCAGTTTATCTGTCTTGGGCCTGCAGTACTTC. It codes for CASSLSVLGLQYF.

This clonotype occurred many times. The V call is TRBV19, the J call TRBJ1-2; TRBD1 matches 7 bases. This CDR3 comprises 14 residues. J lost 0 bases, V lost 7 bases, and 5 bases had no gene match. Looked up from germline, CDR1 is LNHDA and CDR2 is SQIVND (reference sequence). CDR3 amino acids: CASMTGTANYGYTF. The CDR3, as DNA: TGTGCCAGTATGACCGGGACAGCTAACTATGGCTACACCTTC.

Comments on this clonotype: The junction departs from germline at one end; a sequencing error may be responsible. DNA for the CDR3: TGTGCCAGCCAAAAGCAGGGATCCTACAATGAGCAGCTCTTC. Its translation is CASQKQGSYNEQLF. This chain uses TRBV28 with TRBJ2-1, with D perhaps matching TRBD1 (5 bases). Looked up from germline, CDR1 is MDHEN and CDR2 is SYDVKM. The CDR3 is 14 amino acids.

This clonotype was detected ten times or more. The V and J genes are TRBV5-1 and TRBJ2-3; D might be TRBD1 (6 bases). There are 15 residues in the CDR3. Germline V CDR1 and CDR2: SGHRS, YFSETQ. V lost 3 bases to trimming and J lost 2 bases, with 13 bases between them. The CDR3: CASSSAGQPTDTQYF. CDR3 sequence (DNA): TGCGCCAGCAGCTCTGCTGGACAGCCCACAGATACGCAGTATTTT.

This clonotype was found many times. CDR3 nucleotides: TGTGCCAGTAGTACCGACAGGGCTGTGGAGACCCAGTACTTC. Translated: CASSTDRAVETQYF. V is TRBV19 and J is TRBJ2-5; 7 bases fit TRBD1. With 4 bases clipped from V and 5 bases from J, the junction kept 7 bases outside the gene matches. Germline V gene data show CDR1 as LNHDA and CDR2 as SQIVND (reference sequence). There are 14 residues in the CDR3.

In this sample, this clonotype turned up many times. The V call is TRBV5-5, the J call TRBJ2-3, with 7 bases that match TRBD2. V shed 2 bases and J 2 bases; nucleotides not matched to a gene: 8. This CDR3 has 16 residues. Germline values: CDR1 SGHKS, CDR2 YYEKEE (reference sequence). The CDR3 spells CASSFSSGLTTDTQYF. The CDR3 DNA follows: TGTGCCAGCAGCTTCTCTTCGGGACTAACCACAGATACGCAGTATTTT.

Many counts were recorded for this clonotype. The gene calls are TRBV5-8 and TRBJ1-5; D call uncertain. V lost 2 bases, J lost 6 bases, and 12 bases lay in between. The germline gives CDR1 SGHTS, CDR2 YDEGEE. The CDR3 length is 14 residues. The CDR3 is CASSFALGGQPQHF. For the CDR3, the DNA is TGTGCCAGCAGCTTCGCTTTGGGAGGTCAGCCCCAGCATTTT. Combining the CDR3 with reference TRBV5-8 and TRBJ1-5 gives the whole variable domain EAGVTQSPTHLIKTRGQQATLRCSPISGHTSVYWYQQALGLGLQFLLWYDEGEERNRGNFPPRFSGRQFPNYSSELNVNALELEDSALYLCASSFALGGQPQHFGDGTRLSIL.

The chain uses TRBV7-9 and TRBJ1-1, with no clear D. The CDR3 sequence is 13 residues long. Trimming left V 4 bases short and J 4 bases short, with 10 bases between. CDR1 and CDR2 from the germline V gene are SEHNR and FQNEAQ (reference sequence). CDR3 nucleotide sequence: TGTGCCAGCAGCTCACAATTGGGCACTGAAGCTTTCTTT. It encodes CASSSQLGTEAFF. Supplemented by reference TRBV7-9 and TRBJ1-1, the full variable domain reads DTGVSQNPRHKITKRGQNVTFRCDPISEHNRLYWYRQTLGQGPEFLTYFQNEAQLEKSRLLSDRFSAERPKGSFSTLEIQRTEQGDSAMYLCASSSQLGTEAFFGQGTRLTVV.

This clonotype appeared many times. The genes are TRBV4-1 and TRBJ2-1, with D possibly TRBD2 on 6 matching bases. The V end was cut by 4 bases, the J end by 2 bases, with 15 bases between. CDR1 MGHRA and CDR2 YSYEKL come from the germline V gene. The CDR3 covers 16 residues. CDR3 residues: CASSPIGRSPYNEQFF. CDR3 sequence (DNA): TGCGCCAGCAGCCCAATCGGGAGAAGTCCCTACAATGAGCAGTTCTTC.

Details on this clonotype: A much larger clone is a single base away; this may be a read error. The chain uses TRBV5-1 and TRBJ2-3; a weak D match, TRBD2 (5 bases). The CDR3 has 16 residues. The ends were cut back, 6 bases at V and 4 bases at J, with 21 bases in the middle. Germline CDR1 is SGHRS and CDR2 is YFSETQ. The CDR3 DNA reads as TGCGCCAGCAACTCCCAACCGGACGGGAATGCAGATACGCAGTATTTT. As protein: CASNSQPDGNADTQYF.

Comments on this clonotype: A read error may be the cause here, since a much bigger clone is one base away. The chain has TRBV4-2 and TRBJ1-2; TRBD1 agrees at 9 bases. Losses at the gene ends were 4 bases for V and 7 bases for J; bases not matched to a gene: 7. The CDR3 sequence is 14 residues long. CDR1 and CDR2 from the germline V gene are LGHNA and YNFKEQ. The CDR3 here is CASSPQGQGCGYTF. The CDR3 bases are TGTGCCAGCAGCCCCCAGGGACAGGGCTGTGGCTACACCTTC.

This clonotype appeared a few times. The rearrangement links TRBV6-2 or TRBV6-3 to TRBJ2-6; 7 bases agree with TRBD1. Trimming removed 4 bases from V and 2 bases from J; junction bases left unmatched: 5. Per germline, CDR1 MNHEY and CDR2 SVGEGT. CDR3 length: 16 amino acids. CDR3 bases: TGTGCCAGCAGTTCCCATAGGGGGCCTGGGGCCAACGTCCTGACTTTC. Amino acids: CASSSHRGPGANVLTF.

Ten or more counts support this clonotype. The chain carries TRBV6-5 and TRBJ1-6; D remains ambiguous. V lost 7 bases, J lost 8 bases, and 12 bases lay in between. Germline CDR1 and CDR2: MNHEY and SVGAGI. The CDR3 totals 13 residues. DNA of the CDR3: TGTGCCAGCAAGGAGGGCGCGGATTCACCCCTCCACTTT. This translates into CASKEGADSPLHF.

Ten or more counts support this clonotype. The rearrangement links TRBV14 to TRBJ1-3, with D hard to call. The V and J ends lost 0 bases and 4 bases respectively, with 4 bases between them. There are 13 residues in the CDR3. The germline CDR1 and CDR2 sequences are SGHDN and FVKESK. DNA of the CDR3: TGTGCCAGCAGCCAAGACAGGGGAAACACCATATATTTT. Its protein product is CASSQDRGNTIYF.

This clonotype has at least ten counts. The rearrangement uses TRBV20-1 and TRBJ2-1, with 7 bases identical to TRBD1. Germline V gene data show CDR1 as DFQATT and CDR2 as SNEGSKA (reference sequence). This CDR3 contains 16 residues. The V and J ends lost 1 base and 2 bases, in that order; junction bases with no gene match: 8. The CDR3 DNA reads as TGCAGTGCTAGAGCCAACGACAGGGCAGCCTACAATGAGCAGTTCTTC. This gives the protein CSARANDRAAYNEQFF.

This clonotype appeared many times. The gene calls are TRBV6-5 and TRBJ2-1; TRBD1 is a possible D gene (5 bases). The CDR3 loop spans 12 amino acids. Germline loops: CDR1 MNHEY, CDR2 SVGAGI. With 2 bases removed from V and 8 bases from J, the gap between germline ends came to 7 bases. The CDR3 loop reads CASSYGADEQFF. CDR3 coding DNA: TGTGCCAGCAGTTACGGGGCGGATGAGCAGTTCTTC.

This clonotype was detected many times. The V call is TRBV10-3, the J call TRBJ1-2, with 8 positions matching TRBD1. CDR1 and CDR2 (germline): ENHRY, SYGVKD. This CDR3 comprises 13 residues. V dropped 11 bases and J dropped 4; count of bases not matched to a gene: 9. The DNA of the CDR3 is TGTGCCGTTGACAGGGGAGCTTCCTATGGCTACACCTTC. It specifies CAVDRGASYGYTF.

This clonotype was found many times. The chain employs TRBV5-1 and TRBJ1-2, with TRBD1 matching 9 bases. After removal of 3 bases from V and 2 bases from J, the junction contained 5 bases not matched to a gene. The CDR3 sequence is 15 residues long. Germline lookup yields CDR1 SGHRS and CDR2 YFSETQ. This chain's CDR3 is CASSSGQGFNYGYTF. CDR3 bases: TGCGCCAGCAGCTCCGGACAGGGGTTCAACTATGGCTACACCTTC.

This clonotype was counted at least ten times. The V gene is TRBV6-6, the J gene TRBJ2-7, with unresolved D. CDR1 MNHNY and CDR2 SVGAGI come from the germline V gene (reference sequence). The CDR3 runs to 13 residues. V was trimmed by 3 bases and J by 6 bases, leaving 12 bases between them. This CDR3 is CASSYQVDVEQYF. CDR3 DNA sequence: TGTGCCAGCAGTTATCAGGTTGACGTCGAGCAGTACTTC.

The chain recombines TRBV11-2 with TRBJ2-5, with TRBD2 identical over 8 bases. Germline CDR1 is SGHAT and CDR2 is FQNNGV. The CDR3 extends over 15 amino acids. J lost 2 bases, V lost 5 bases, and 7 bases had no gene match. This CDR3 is CASSPPGLGQETQYF. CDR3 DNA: TGTGCCAGCAGCCCTCCGGGACTAGGACAAGAGACCCAGTACTTC.